Below are 13 T cell receptor beta chains sequenced from a single sample in a study of neurological immune-mediated disorders. The time point: longitudinal time-point 2. TCRdb fed the 5' RACE reads into MiXCR, producing one record per CDR3 protein. The sample lists fewer than 70,000 distinct CDR3 sequences, less than 10% occurring once. The material sequenced was PBMCs. These receptors all stem from a man aged 25 to 45 in good health.

As to this clonotype: This may be a read error, as it is one base from a much larger clone. The chain couples TRBV29-1 to TRBJ1-1; D not resolved. Germline V gene data show CDR1 as SQVTM and CDR2 as ANQGSEA. The CDR3 is made up of 11 amino acids. Trimming took off 7 bases at V and 8 bases at J, with 14 bases between the two ends. CDR3 loop: CSAREAWEAFF. The CDR3 DNA is TGCAGCGCGAGAGAGGCATGGGAAGCTTTCTTT.

Ten or more counts support this clonotype. The rearrangement links TRBV24-1 to TRBJ2-1, with 8 bases identical to TRBD2. The V and J ends lost 5 bases and 6 bases, in that order; junction bases with no gene match: 5. Germline CDR1 KGHDR, CDR2 SFDVKD. The CDR3 spans 14 residues. The CDR3 sequence: CATSGTSFSNEQFF. The CDR3 DNA is TGTGCCACCAGTGGGACTAGCTTCAGCAATGAGCAGTTCTTC.

This clonotype was recorded many times. The genes are TRBV10-3 and TRBJ2-3, with 10 bases lining up with TRBD2. Germline CDR1 and CDR2: ENHRY and SYGVKD. The CDR3 totals 20 residues. With V trimmed by 2 bases and J by 2 bases, 16 bases remained unmatched. The CDR3 here is CAISEPTGRALAGHTDTQYF. The CDR3 DNA is TGTGCCATCAGTGAGCCGACGGGGCGGGCACTAGCGGGGCACACAGATACGCAGTATTTT.

V gene TRBV7-2 combines with J gene TRBJ2-3; 12 bases agree with TRBD2. V was clipped by 5 bases and J by 2 bases; unmatched bases: 14. CDR1 and CDR2 from the germline V gene are SGHTA and FQGNSA. The CDR3 is made up of 19 amino acids. The CDR3 bases are TGTGCCAGCAGCCGTTATGGACTAGCGGGGATGGTTGACACAGATACGCAGTATTTT. Translating gives CASSRYGLAGMVDTDTQYF.

This clonotype was picked up many times. The chain is built from TRBV27 and TRBJ1-2; maybe TRBD1 (5 bases). The CDR3 is 14 residues long. Germline-derived CDR1 and CDR2 are MNHEY and SMNVEV (reference sequence). V was clipped by 5 bases and J by 6 bases, with 16 bases between them. Here the CDR3 DNA reads TGTGCCAGCAGTATAAGACAGTCCGCAGATGGCTACACCTTC. It codes for CASSIRQSADGYTF.

This clonotype was recorded many times. The chain is built from TRBV15 and TRBJ2-7, with a possible D match to TRBD1 (5 bases). CDR3 length: 19 residues. From germline, CDR1 is LNHNV and CDR2 YYDKDF (reference sequence). V shed 0 bases and J shed 0 bases, with 21 bases lying between them. The DNA for the CDR3 is TGTGCCACCAGCAGAGATAAGGCCACCTGGACACAAAGCTCCTACGAGCAGTACTTC. The encoded protein is CATSRDKATWTQSSYEQYF.

This clonotype was found many times. The chain recombines TRBV15 with TRBJ2-7; either TRBD1 or TRBD2 may fit D (5 bases each). The CDR3 length is 13 residues. Germline CDR1 and CDR2: LNHNV and YYDKDF (reference sequence). The germline V and J ends were trimmed by 5 bases and 4 bases, with 12 bases remaining between them. The CDR3 region has the DNA TGTGCCACCAGCCGGGACCGGACGTACGAGCAGTACTTC. Translating it yields CATSRDRTYEQYF.

This clonotype was seen at least ten times. The chain carries TRBV12-3 or TRBV12-4 and TRBJ1-4; D uncertain. CDR3 length: 13 amino acids. Trimming removed 6 bases from V and 3 bases from J, with 8 bases in between. In DNA form, the CDR3 reads TGTGCCAGCAGAGAAGGGTCTAATGAAAAACTGTTTTTT. Its protein is CASREGSNEKLFF.

This clonotype was detected many times. The chain carries TRBV5-1 and TRBJ2-5; D is perhaps TRBD2 (5 bases). Trimming shortened V by 2 bases and J by 4 bases, and 12 bases separated the two germline ends. Looked up from germline, CDR1 is SGHRS and CDR2 is YFSETQ. This CDR3 region has 14 residues. The CDR3 region has the DNA TGCGCCAGCAGCTTCGGGCCTAGCCCAGAGACCCAGTACTTC. Encoded protein: CASSFGPSPETQYF.

This clonotype was seen at least ten times. The chain joins TRBV5-1 to TRBJ2-1; 8 bases agree with TRBD2. CDR1 and CDR2 (germline): SGHRS, YFSETQ. The CDR3 totals 16 residues. The junction had 14 bases not matched to a gene; V was cut back by 4 bases and J by 8 bases. The chain's CDR3 is CASSQGPRQAGDEQFF. The CDR3 nucleotides are TGCGCCAGCAGCCAAGGACCTCGCCAAGCGGGGGATGAGCAGTTCTTC. The entire variable domain, with the rest obtained from reference TRBV5-1 and TRBJ2-1, is as follows: KAGVTQTPRYLIKTRGQQVTLSCSPISGHRSVSWYQQTPGQGLQFLFEYFSETQRNKGNFPGRFSGRQFSNSRSEMNVSTLELGDSALYLCASSQGPRQAGDEQFFGPGTRLTVL.

For this clonotype: With a much larger clone just one base away, this may be a read error. The J gene is TRBJ2-1, the V gene TRBV3-1, with D hard to call. Trimming took off 4 bases at V and 8 bases at J, with 15 bases between the two ends. The CDR3 totals 14 residues. Germline V gene sequence: CDR1 LGHDT, CDR2 YNNKEL (reference sequence). The CDR3 is CASSLNRSSDEQFF. In DNA form, the CDR3 reads TGTGCCAGCAGCCTCAACCGGTCTTCCGATGAGCAGTTCTTC.

This clonotype was observed many times. The chain is built from TRBV12-3 or TRBV12-4 and TRBJ2-5; 8 bases are a match to TRBD2. The CDR3 is made up of 15 amino acids. The V gene end was trimmed by 5 bases and the J gene end by 3 bases; junction bases not matched to a gene: 8. CDR3 bases: TGTGCCAGCAGTCGGACTAGCAGCCCGGAAGAGACCCAGTACTTC. Translation: CASSRTSSPEETQYF.

This clonotype was seen repeatedly, ten times or more. The genes are TRBV28 and TRBJ2-2; 9 nucleotides agree with TRBD1. The CDR3 spans 15 residues. CDR1 is MDHEN, CDR2 SYDVKM, per germline. J was trimmed by 5 bases and V by 6 bases; bases with no gene match: 7. The CDR3 DNA reads as TGTGCCAGCAGAGAGACAGGGGGGTGGACCGGGGAGCTGTTTTTT. Protein: CASRETGGWTGELFF.